This TCR beta chain was profiled in a study of blood T cell repertoires in COVID-19 (dated by TCRdb to about 2020). Study-wide context: Samples covering the acute and convalescent phases of COVID-19 were provided by collaborators in the United States, Italy and Spain. Subjects who had been exposed to COVID-19, were actively infected with it, or had recovered from it provided the deeply sampled blood TCRbeta repertoires that made up the dataset. The samples were drawn from two sources: the first 160 participants of the ongoing ImmuneRACE study, and 950 to 1,500 subjects contributed by 6 global collaborators. Where available, HLA class I and class II types were taken from metadata supplied by the sample provider and were not determined by assay-based typing. The material from the prospective study consisted of cDNA or gDNA derived from T cells, B-cell-depleted T cells, or PBMCs. The repertoires were made available in a free public database intended to serve as a resource for research on the immune response to SARS-CoV-2. Sample metadata almost always included a de-identified subject ID, COVID-19 status, age in years and sex. What the authors observed across the whole study: The amount of clinical and demographic metadata varied by source and participant and was provided uncurated.

TCRbeta CDR3 regions were amplified from genomic DNA by means of the immunoSEQ Assay, a bias-controlled multiplex PCR. Per the authors' processing: Within the assay, amplification of reference gene primers was used to estimate how many nucleated cells each sample contained. To quantify the absolute abundance of each unique TCRbeta CDR3 rearrangement, sequence reads were collapsed and filtered. For each sample, productive Simpson clonality was calculated as the square root of Simpson's diversity index over productive rearrangements. Entries here come from immuneACCESS through TCRdb and include only in-frame sequences with V and J called. Some clones fail to appear in such tables; in the studies checked, an unresolved V gene covers under half of the shortfall, and the cause of the remainder is unknown. V and J calls and clone size are given by that table; D and trimming were obtained from the DNA. In this sample the table shows some 100,000 clones, roughly 92% of which occur a single time. The top ten clones comprise around 5.7% of the sample.

As encoded in the germline V gene, CDR1 is KGHDR while CDR2 is SFDVKD. From V the trimming removes 3 bases and from J it removes 5 bases, while the gene matches leave 17 bases of the junction unaccounted for. The CDR3, cysteine through phenylalanine, is 20 amino acids long. CDR3 DNA is the only sequence kept; it has 60 bases, read in frame from the first base. Collaborating institutions collected whole blood in K2EDTA tubes following their own protocols. Collaborator samples were shipped for TCRbeta analysis as frozen whole blood, isolated PBMCs, or DNA extracted from either sample type. A word on this clone: Its antigen is unknown. One base away there is no much larger clone; base qualities are not given.

Sample: peripheral blood. This TCR derives from a man between 70 and 80 years old with acute or convalescent COVID-19. Recombination linked TRBV24-1 to TRBJ2-5; 13 central bases correspond to TRBD2. Here is the DNA: TGTGCCACCAGTGATCCGACAACCGGACTAGCGGGAGAACCAACGGAGACCCAGTACTTC. Its translation reads: CATSDPTTGLAGEPTETQYF.